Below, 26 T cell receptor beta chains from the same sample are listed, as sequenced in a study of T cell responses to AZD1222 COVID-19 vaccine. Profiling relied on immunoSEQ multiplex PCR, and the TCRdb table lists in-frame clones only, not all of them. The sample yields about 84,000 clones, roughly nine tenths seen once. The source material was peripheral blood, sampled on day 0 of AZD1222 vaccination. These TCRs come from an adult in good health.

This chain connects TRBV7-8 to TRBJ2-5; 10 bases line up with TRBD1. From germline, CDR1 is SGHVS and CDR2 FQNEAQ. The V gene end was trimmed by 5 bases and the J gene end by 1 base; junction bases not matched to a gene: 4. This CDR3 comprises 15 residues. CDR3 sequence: CASSLRDRGQETQYF. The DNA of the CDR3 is TGTGCCAGCAGCCTCCGGGACAGGGGCCAAGAGACCCAGTACTTC.

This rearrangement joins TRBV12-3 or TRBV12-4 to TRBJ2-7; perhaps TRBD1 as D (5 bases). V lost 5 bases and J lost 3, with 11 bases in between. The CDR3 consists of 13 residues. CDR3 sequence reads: CASSRGAFYEQYF. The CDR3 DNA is TGTGCCAGCAGTCGTGGGGCGTTCTACGAGCAGTACTTC.

This chain's CDR3 is CASSQSRRSSGNTIYF. For the CDR3, the DNA is TGTGCCAGCAGCCAGTCCCGTCGGAGCTCTGGAAACACCATATATTTT. The chain carries TRBV14 and TRBJ1-3; D gene ambiguous. Trimming took off 3 bases at V and 0 bases at J, with 12 bases between the two ends. Germline-derived CDR1 and CDR2 are SGHDN and FVKESK. The CDR3 is made up of 16 amino acids.

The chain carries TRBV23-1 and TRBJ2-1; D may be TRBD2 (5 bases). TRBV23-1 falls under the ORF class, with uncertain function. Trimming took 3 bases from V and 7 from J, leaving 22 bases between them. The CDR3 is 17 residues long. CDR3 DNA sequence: TGCGCCAGCAGTCATTTCCCCGGGGTACGCTCGAGAAATGAGCAGTTCTTC. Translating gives CASSHFPGVRSRNEQFF.

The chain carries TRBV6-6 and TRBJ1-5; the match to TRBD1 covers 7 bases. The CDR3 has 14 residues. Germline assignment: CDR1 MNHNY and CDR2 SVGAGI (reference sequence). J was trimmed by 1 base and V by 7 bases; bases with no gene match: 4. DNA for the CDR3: TGTGCCAGCATCCGACAGGGAAGCAATCAGCCCCAGCATTTT. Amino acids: CASIRQGSNQPQHF.

The CDR3 loop is CSVNQDSNTDTQYF. CDR3 sequence (DNA): TGCAGCGTTAATCAGGACAGCAACACAGATACGCAGTATTTT. The chain links TRBV29-1 to TRBJ2-3, with D possibly matching TRBD1 (6 bases). The CDR3 has 14 residues. Germline CDR1 reads SQVTM; CDR2 reads ANQGSEA. V was cut by 5 bases and J by 2 bases, with 14 bases left in between.

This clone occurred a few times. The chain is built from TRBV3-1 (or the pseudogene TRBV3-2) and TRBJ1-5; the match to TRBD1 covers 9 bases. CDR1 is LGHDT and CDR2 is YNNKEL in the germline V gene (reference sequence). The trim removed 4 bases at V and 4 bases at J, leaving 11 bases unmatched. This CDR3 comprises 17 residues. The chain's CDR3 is CASSLGSGGQGNQPQHF. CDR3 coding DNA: TGTGCCAGCAGCCTTGGCAGTGGGGGACAGGGTAATCAGCCCCAGCATTTT.

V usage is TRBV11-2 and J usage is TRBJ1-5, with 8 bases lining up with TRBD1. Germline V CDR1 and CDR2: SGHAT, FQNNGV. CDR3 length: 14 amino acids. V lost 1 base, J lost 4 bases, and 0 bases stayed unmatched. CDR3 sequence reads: CASSLGTGNQPQHF. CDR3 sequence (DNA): TGTGCCAGCAGCTTAGGGACAGGGAATCAGCCCCAGCATTTT.

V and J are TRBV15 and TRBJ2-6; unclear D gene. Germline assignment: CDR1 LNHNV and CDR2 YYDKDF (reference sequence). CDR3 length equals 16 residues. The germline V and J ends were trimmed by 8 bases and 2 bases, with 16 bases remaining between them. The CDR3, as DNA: TGTGCCACCGGACGCGGTATGGTAGCTGGGGCCAACGTCCTGACTTTC. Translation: CATGRGMVAGANVLTF.

This CDR3 is CASSHARTQLTNEKLFF. In DNA form, the CDR3 reads TGTGCCAGTAGTCACGCCAGGACACAATTAACTAATGAAAAACTGTTTTTT. This chain joins TRBV19 and TRBJ1-4, with D possibly matching TRBD1 (5 bases). Trimming took off 5 bases at V and 1 base at J, with 17 bases between the two ends. The CDR3 contains 17 residues. Looked up from germline, CDR1 is LNHDA and CDR2 is SQIVND (reference sequence).

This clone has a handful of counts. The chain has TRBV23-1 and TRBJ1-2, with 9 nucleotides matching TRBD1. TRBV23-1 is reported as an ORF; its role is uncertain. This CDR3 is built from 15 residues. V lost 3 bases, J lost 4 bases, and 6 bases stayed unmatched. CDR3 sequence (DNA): TGCGCCAGCAGTCAGCCGGGACAGGGTTCCTATGGCTACACCTTC. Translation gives CASSQPGQGSYGYTF.

CDR3 DNA: TGTGCCACCAGCCCAAGCCGACAGCCCAATCAGCCCCAGCATTTT. Its protein product is CATSPSRQPNQPQHF. The V call is TRBV15, the J call TRBJ1-5, with D perhaps matching TRBD1 (5 bases). V was cut by 5 bases and J by 3 bases, with 14 bases left in between. CDR1 and CDR2 (germline): LNHNV, YYDKDF (reference sequence). The CDR3 loop spans 15 amino acids.

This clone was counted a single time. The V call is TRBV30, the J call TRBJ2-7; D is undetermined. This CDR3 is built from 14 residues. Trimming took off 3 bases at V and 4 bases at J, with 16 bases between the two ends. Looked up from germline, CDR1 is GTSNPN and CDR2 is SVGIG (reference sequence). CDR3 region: CAWRAAHKGYEQYF. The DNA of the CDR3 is TGTGCCTGGAGGGCGGCGCATAAGGGTTACGAGCAGTACTTC.

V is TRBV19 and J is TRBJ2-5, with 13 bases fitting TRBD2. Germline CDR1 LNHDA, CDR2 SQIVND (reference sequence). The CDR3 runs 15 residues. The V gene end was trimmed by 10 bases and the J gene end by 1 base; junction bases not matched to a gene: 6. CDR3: CATRRTSGSQETQYF. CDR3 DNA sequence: TGTGCCACCCGTCGGACTAGCGGGAGCCAAGAGACCCAGTACTTC.

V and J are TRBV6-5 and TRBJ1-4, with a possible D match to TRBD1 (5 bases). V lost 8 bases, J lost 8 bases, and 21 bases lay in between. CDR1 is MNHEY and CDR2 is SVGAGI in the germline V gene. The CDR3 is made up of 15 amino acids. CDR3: CASSPEGYPREKLFF. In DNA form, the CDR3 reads TGTGCCAGCTCACCAGAGGGGTACCCACGGGAAAAACTGTTTTTT.

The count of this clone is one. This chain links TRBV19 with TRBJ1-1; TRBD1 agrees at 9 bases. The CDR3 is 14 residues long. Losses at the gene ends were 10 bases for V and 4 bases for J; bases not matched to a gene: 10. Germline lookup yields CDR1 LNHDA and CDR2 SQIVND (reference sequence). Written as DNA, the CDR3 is TGTGCCACGGACAGGGGCGCCGGAGTCACTGAAGCTTTCTTT. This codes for CATDRGAGVTEAFF.

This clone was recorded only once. CDR3 nucleotide sequence: TGCAGCGGTTCTCACAGGGGGTCCTATGGCTACACCTTC. Amino acids: CSGSHRGSYGYTF. The chain couples TRBV29-1 to TRBJ1-2, with TRBD1 matching 8 bases. The ends lost 7 bases at V and 4 bases at J; junction bases unmatched: 8. The CDR3 sequence is 13 residues long. CDR1 is SQVTM and CDR2 is ANQGSEA in the germline V gene. The full variable domain, in which reference TRBV29-1 and TRBJ1-2 provide the parts outside the CDR3, is SAVISQKPSRDICQRGTSLTIQCQVDSQVTMMFWYRQQPGQSLTLIATANQGSEATYESGFVIDKFPISRPNLTFSTLTVSNMSPEDSSIYLCSGSHRGSYGYTFGSGTRLTVV.

The CDR3 loop is CASKWTAAGSSPLHF. CDR3 coding DNA: TGTGCCAGCAAATGGACAGCGGCTGGGAGTTCACCCCTCCACTTT. The chain has TRBV2 and TRBJ1-6; perhaps TRBD1 as D (6 bases). V lost 7 bases to trimming and J lost 9 bases, with 19 bases between them. The CDR3 length is 15 residues. CDR1 and CDR2 (germline): SNHLY, FYNNEI. Based on the CDR3 plus reference TRBV2 and TRBJ1-6, the full variable domain is EPEVTQTPSHQVTQMGQEVILRCVPISNHLYFYWYRQILGQKVEFLVSFYNNEISEKSEIFDDQFSVERPDGSNFTLKIRSTKLEDSAMYFCASKWTAAGSSPLHFGNGTRLTVT.

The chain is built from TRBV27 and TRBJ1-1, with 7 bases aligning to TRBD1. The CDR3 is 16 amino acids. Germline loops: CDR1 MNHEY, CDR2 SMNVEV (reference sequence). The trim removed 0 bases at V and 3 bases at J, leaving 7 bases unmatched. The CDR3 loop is CASSLSTGVGHTEAFF. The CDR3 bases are TGTGCCAGCAGTTTATCAACAGGGGTTGGACACACTGAAGCTTTCTTT.

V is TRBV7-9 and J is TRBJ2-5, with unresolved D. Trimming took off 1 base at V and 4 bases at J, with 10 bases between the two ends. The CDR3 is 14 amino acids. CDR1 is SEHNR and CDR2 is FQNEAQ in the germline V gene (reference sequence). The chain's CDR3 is CASSLGGVRETQYF. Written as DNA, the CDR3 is TGTGCCAGCAGCTTAGGTGGGGTGCGAGAGACCCAGTACTTC.

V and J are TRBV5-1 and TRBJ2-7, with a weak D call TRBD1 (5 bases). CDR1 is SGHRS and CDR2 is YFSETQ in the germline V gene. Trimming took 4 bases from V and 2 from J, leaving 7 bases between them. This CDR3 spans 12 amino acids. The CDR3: CASSTGTYEQYF. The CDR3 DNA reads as TGCGCCAGCAGCACAGGAACCTACGAGCAGTACTTC.

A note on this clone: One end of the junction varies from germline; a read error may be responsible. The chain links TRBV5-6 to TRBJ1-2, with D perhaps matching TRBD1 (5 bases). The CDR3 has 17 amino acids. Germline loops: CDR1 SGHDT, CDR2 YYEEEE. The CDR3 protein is CASSFLTEYIKSDGYTF. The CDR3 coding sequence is TGTGCCAGCAGTTTCCTGACAGAATACATCAAATCGGATGGATACACCTTC.

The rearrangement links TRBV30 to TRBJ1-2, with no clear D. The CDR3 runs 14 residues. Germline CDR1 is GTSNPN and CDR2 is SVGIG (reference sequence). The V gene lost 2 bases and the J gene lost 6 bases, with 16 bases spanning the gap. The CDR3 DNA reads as TGTGCCTGGAGTCTAGGCAGCTTGCCCAATGGCTACACCTTC. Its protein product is CAWSLGSLPNGYTF.

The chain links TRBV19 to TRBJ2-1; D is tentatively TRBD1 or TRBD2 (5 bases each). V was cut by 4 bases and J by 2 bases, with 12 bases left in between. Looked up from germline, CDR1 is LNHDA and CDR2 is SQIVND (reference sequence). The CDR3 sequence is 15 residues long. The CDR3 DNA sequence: TGTGCCAGTAGTAGCCGCCGGGGCACCTACAATGAGCAGTTCTTC. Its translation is CASSSRRGTYNEQFF.

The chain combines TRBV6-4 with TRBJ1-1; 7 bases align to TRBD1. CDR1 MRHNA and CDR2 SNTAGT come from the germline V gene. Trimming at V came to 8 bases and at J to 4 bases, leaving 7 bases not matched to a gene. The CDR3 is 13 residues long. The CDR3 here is CASSPSGGTEAFF. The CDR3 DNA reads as TGTGCCAGCTCGCCTTCAGGGGGCACTGAAGCTTTCTTT.

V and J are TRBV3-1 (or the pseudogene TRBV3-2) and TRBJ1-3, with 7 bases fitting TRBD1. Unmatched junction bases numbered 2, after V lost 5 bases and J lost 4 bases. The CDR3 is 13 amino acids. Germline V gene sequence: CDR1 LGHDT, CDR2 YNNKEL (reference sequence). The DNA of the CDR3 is TGTGCCAGCAGCAGAGGGGGCGGAAACACCATATATTTT. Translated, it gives CASSRGGGNTIYF.